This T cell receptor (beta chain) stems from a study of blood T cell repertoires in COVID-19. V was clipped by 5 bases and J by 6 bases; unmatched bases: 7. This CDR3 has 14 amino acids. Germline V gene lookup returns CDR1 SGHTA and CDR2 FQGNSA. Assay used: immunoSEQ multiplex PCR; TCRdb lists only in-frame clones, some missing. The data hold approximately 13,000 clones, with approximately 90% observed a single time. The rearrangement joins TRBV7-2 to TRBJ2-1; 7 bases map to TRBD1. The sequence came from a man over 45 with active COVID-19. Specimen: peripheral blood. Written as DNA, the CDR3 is TGTGCCAGCAGCCTAAAGAGACAGGGCAATGAGCAGTTCTTC. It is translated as CASSLKRQGNEQFF.